These T cell receptor beta chains were read from a single sample in a study of control samples from healthy donors and cancer patients. The method was immunoSEQ multiplex PCR; TCRdb's version includes in-frame clones alone and lacks a portion of them. There are about 84,000 clones in the sample; roughly 88% occur only once, and around 10% lies in the top ten. The specimen was PBMCs. The receptors originated from a man in his sixties with head and neck cancer. Both conserved end residues are part of each CDR3. The order of the fields is D gene, J gene, V gene, clone size, CDR3 DNA, CDR3 protein. A D gene is named only where the DNA matches it firmly. Size is stated for part of the rows, as once, few or many counts, or as a class when the clone is expanded.

. TRBJ2-7 TRBV28 . TGTGCCAGCAAGGCCGCCTACGAACAGTACTTC CASKAAYEQYF
TRBD1 TRBJ1-2 TRBV6-1 . TGTGCCAGCAGTGAAGTTGGGACAGGGCTCTATGGCTACACCTTC CASSEVGTGLYGYTF
. TRBJ2-4 TRBV23-1 once TGCGCCAGCTCGTTTCCCCAGGCAGGGCCGATAGGTCCCTGGGCCAAAAACATTCAGTACTTC CASSFPQAGPIGPWAKNIQYF
. TRBJ2-7 TRBV15 . TGTGCCACCAGCTCCCGGGTGGCCTCTCCTACGGAGCAGTACTTC CATSSRVASPTEQYF
. TRBJ1-2 TRBV5-4 . TGTGCCAGCAGCTTGGCCGTTGGCAACTATGGCTACACCTTC CASSLAVGNYGYTF
. TRBJ2-3 TRBV7-8 . TGTGCCAGCGGTGGTACGCAGTATTTT CASGGTQYF
. TRBJ1-4 TRBV6-1 . TGTGCCAGCAGTGAGGACAGCCCAACTAATGAAAAACTGTTTTTT CASSEDSPTNEKLFF
. TRBJ2-3 TRBV9 . TGTGCCAGCAGCCCCCCGGCCAGGGGACCAGATACGCAGTATTTT CASSPPARGPDTQYF
TRBD1 TRBJ1-1 TRBV19 . TGTGCCAGTAGTTTGGGACAGGGCCCTGAAGCTTTCTTT CASSLGQGPEAFF
TRBD2 TRBJ2-3 TRBV7-9 . TGTGCCAGCAGCTTAGCTAGCGGGAGAAGTCATACGCAGTATTTT CASSLASGRSHTQYF
TRBD1 TRBJ1-5 TRBV6-5 . TGTGCCAGCAGTTACCAGGGGGCTGGGGATCAGCCCCAGCATTTT CASSYQGAGDQPQHF
TRBD2 TRBJ2-1 TRBV6-2/TRBV6-3 . TGTGCCAGCAGTTCTAGCGGATACTACAATGAGCAGTTCTTC CASSSSGYYNEQFF
. TRBJ1-2 TRBV28 . TGTGCCAGCAGTTTAATCCGGTTGTATGGCTACACCTTC CASSLIRLYGYTF
TRBD2 TRBJ2-2 TRBV7-6 . TGTGCCAGCAGCCCCGGGGCTAGCGGGACCGGGGAGCTGTTTTTT CASSPGASGTGELFF
. TRBJ2-1 TRBV5-1 . TGCGCCAGCAGCTTATTGAACAATGAGCAGTTCTTC CASSLLNNEQFF
TRBD2 TRBJ2-1 TRBV29-1 . TGCAGCGTTCCTCGGACTAGCGGGACGTACAATGAGCAGTTCTTC CSVPRTSGTYNEQFF
. TRBJ1-1 TRBV21-1 few TGTGCCAGCAGCAAAGTGAGGGTGAACACTGAAGCTTTCTTT CASSKVRVNTEAFF
. TRBJ2-3 TRBV6-5 few TGTGCCAGCAGTCAGGACACAGATACGCAGTATTTT CASSQDTDTQYF
. TRBJ2-2 TRBV28 . TGTGCCAGCACCACGCCTCAGTCGGCTGGGGAGCTGTTTTTT CASTTPQSAGELFF
. TRBJ2-1 TRBV6-6 . TGTGCCAGCAGGCCTCAGGGAGGAGATGAGCAGTTCTTC CASRPQGGDEQFF
. TRBJ2-7 TRBV4-1 . TGCGCCAGCAGCCAAGGCCCCTACACTCCCTACGAGCAGTACTTC CASSQGPYTPYEQYF
. TRBJ1-4 TRBV2 . TGTGCCAGCAGTGAAGTTACAACTAATGAAAAACTGTTTTTT CASSEVTTNEKLFF
. TRBJ2-7 TRBV28 . TGTGCCAGCAGTTTACACGGAGGAAACAGGCTCTACGAGCAGTACTTC CASSLHGGNRLYEQYF
. TRBJ1-5 TRBV2 . TGTGCCAGCAGAACCGGGCCCTCGAGGAATCAGCCCCAGCATTTT CASRTGPSRNQPQHF
TRBD1 TRBJ1-1 TRBV19 . TGTGCCAGTAGTCAATCACAGGGGGCGACCACTGAAGCTTTCTTT CASSQSQGATTEAFF
. TRBJ1-1 TRBV5-1 . TGCGCCAGCAGCTTGTGGGAGATGAACACTGAAGCTTTCTTT CASSLWEMNTEAFF
. TRBJ2-7 TRBV15 once TGTGCCACCAGCAGAGACCCCGACGGGTCTACGGAGCAGTACTTC CATSRDPDGSTEQYF
. TRBJ2-1 TRBV19 . TGTGCCAGTACCCATTACGACAATGAGCAGTTCTTC CASTHYDNEQFF
. TRBJ1-2 TRBV27 . TGTGCCAGCAGCCGGGACCCGGGCTATGGCTACACCTTC CASSRDPGYGYTF
TRBD2 TRBJ2-4 TRBV7-2 once TGTGCCAGTAGCTTAGCGATAGGACTAGGCATTCAGTACTTC CASSLAIGLGIQYF
. TRBJ2-4 TRBV20-1 . TGCAGTGCTAGTTATGGACAGAGGAACATTCAGTACTTC CSASYGQRNIQYF
. TRBJ2-7 TRBV28 . TGTGCCAGCACTCAGAAGAGAGACGAGCAGTACTTC CASTQKRDEQYF
. TRBJ2-5 TRBV28 few TGTGCCAGCGGGATGGCGGGGTGGGGCTACCAAGAGACCCAGTACTTC CASGMAGWGYQETQYF
. TRBJ1-2 TRBV6-5 . TGTGCCAGCAGGGGGCCCCAGGGGATTCACGACTACACCTTC CASRGPQGIHDYTF
TRBD1 TRBJ2-7 TRBV27 . TGTGCCAGCAGTTTATGGGGACAGGGTTCCTACGAGCAGTACTTC CASSLWGQGSYEQYF
. TRBJ1-1 TRBV6-1 . TGTGCCAGCAGCCGGAGGGCTGAAGCTTTCTTT CASSRRAEAFF
. TRBJ1-5 TRBV4-2 . TGTGCCAGCGGACACTTTGCGACGGGGTCCCTGGATCAGCCCCAGCATTTT CASGHFATGSLDQPQHF
. TRBJ1-1 TRBV28 . TGTGCCAGTTCTCTTACCGGCAATTTATTGGGCACTGAAGCTTTCTTT CASSLTGNLLGTEAFF
. TRBJ1-2 TRBV11-2 . TGTGCCAGCAGCTTGTGGCAGGGAGGGGGCTATGGCTACACCTTC CASSLWQGGGYGYTF
. TRBJ2-6 TRBV6-5 . TGTGCCAGCAGGGGCCTGGGGGCTGGGGCCAACGTCCTGACTTTC CASRGLGAGANVLTF
. TRBJ1-3 TRBV7-2 . TGTGCCAGCAGCCCAGGGTTCACTGGAAACACCATATATTTT CASSPGFTGNTIYF
TRBD1 TRBJ1-1 TRBV5-1 . TGCGCCAGCAGTACACAGGGGGACACTGAAGCTTTCTTT CASSTQGDTEAFF
TRBD1 TRBJ1-1 TRBV7-9 . TGTGCCAGCAGCACGACAGGGGGCAAAACTGAAGCTTTCTTT CASSTTGGKTEAFF
TRBD1 TRBJ2-7 TRBV28 . TGTGCCAGCAGCCGACCAGGACAGGGATACGAGCAGTACTTC CASSRPGQGYEQYF
. TRBJ2-1 TRBV2 . TGTGCCAGCAGTGAATGGCGGAGCTCCTACAATGAGCAGTTCTTC CASSEWRSSYNEQFF
TRBD2 TRBJ2-1 TRBV5-1 once TGCGCCAGCAGCTTGGACGGGACTAGCGGAATTAATGAGCAGTTCTTC CASSLDGTSGINEQFF